The 30 T cell receptor beta chains given below trace back to one sample, sequenced in a study of control samples from healthy donors and cancer patients. The method was immunoSEQ multiplex PCR; TCRdb's version includes in-frame clones alone and lacks a portion of them. Altogether approximately 170,000 clones are present, 91% being singletons, with the ten largest covering about 1.4%. The specimen sequenced was blood. These receptors came from a woman aged 25-40 years in good health.

The chain couples TRBV7-9 to TRBJ1-1, with D hard to call. CDR3 size: 13 residues. The germline gives CDR1 SEHNR, CDR2 FQNEAQ (reference sequence). V was pared by 6 bases and J by 3 bases, with 11 bases between. In nucleotides, the CDR3 is TGTGCCAGCAGACTGGACCGTGACACTGAAGCTTTCTTT. Translating it yields CASRLDRDTEAFF.

This chain uses TRBV18 with TRBJ1-2, with 7 bases aligning to TRBD1. V trimming: 4 bases; J trimming: 4 bases; junction bases outside the gene matches: 3. Germline V gives CDR1 KGHSH, CDR2 LQKENI. This CDR3 has 13 amino acids. CDR3 in DNA: TGTGCCAGCTCACAGGGGGCTGGCTATGGCTACACCTTC. This translates into CASSQGAGYGYTF.

The rearrangement links TRBV7-9 to TRBJ1-1, with TRBD1 as a possible D gene (5 bases). Germline CDR1 is SEHNR and CDR2 is FQNEAQ (reference sequence). This CDR3 spans 15 amino acids. V was trimmed by 3 bases and J by 5 bases, leaving 16 bases between them. The CDR3 sequence: CASSFSGREKTEAFF. CDR3 nucleotides: TGTGCCAGCAGCTTTAGTGGCAGGGAGAAAACTGAAGCTTTCTTT.

This sequence joins TRBV6-6 and TRBJ2-4, with D tentatively TRBD2 (6 bases). Trimming stripped 3 bases from V and 0 bases from J, with 9 bases between. Germline CDR1 reads MNHNY; CDR2 reads SVGAGI (reference sequence). This CDR3 has 15 amino acids. The CDR3 sequence: CASSYQGLAKNIQYF. Here the CDR3 DNA reads TGTGCCAGCAGTTATCAGGGACTAGCCAAAAACATTCAGTACTTC.

The chain has TRBV19 and TRBJ2-3; no definite D call. Germline V lookup: CDR1 LNHDA, CDR2 SQIVND (reference sequence). The CDR3 covers 14 residues. The V end lost 5 bases, the J end lost 1 base, and 10 bases lay between the germline ends. The chain's CDR3 is CASSPGQGTDTQYF. The CDR3 DNA reads TGTGCCAGTAGTCCCGGGCAGGGCACAGATACGCAGTATTTT.

This chain links TRBV6-5 with TRBJ1-1; D may be TRBD1 (5 bases). Germline assignment: CDR1 MNHEY and CDR2 SVGAGI. This CDR3 spans 15 amino acids. The ends were cut back, 7 bases at V and 0 bases at J, with 15 bases in the middle. The CDR3 region is CASTRRGGVNTEAFF. The CDR3 DNA sequence: TGTGCCAGCACCCGACGGGGGGGAGTGAACACTGAAGCTTTCTTT.

V usage is TRBV24-1 and J usage is TRBJ1-2; D not resolved. The CDR3 sequence is 11 residues long. With 5 bases removed from V and 8 bases from J, the gap between germline ends came to 8 bases. CDR1 is KGHDR and CDR2 is SFDVKD in the germline V gene. The CDR3 DNA follows: TGTGCCACCAGTGGGGAGAACGGCTACACCTTC. Its protein product is CATSGENGYTF.

The V call is TRBV19, the J call TRBJ1-2, with D possibly TRBD1 on 6 matching bases. The V and J ends lost 3 bases and 4 bases respectively, with 9 bases between them. This CDR3 has 13 residues. CDR1 is LNHDA and CDR2 is SQIVND in the germline V gene (reference sequence). The CDR3 sequence is CASSIRGTYGYTF. The CDR3 nucleotides are TGTGCCAGTAGTATCAGGGGCACCTATGGCTACACCTTC.

The chain carries TRBV5-6 and TRBJ1-4; 9 bases agree with TRBD1. Losses at the gene ends were 4 bases for V and 7 bases for J; bases not matched to a gene: 8. This CDR3 has 15 residues. Germline V gene data show CDR1 as SGHDT and CDR2 as YYEEEE. This CDR3 reads CASSRLQGAGEKLFF. The DNA of the CDR3 is TGTGCCAGCAGCCGCCTACAGGGGGCGGGTGAAAAACTGTTTTTT.

This clone was observed once. This rearrangement joins TRBV14 to TRBJ1-2; no firm D call. Germline loops: CDR1 SGHDN, CDR2 FVKESK. The CDR3 length is 15 residues. Trimming cost V 1 base and J 4 bases, with 13 bases left between them. The CDR3 bases are TGTGCCAGCAGCCAAGGAGGAGGGTGGGGCTATGGCTACACCTTC. Translating gives CASSQGGGWGYGYTF.

Written as DNA, the CDR3 is TGTGCCAGCAGCTCTTGGGACGCAAGCTCCTACGAGCAGTACTTC. Its protein product is CASSSWDASSYEQYF. This sequence joins TRBV5-6 and TRBJ2-7; D is possibly TRBD1 or TRBD2 (5 bases each). Trimming took 3 bases from V and 0 from J, leaving 13 bases between them. CDR1 SGHDT and CDR2 YYEEEE come from the germline V gene. The CDR3 is made up of 15 amino acids. The full variable domain, completed using reference TRBV5-6 and TRBJ2-7, is DAGVTQSPTHLIKTRGQQVTLRCSPKSGHDTVSWYQQALGQGPQFIFQYYEEEERQRGNFPDRFSGHQFPNYSSELNVNALLLGDSALYLCASSSWDASSYEQYFGPGTRLTVT.

This chain connects TRBV4-2 to TRBJ2-7, with 9 bases that match TRBD2. Germline V CDR1 and CDR2: LGHNA, YNFKEQ. CDR3 size: 15 residues. The J segment lost 0 bases and the V segment lost 0 bases, leaving 0 bases of the junction unmatched. The CDR3 region is CASSQDSGSSYEQYF. CDR3 DNA sequence: TGTGCCAGCAGCCAAGATAGCGGGAGCTCCTACGAGCAGTACTTC.

This rearrangement joins TRBV19 to TRBJ1-2; D is undetermined. Germline V gives CDR1 LNHDA, CDR2 SQIVND (reference sequence). Deletions cut 7 bases from V and 2 bases from J, with 8 bases between. The CDR3 length is 12 residues. Written as DNA, the CDR3 is TGTGCCAGTACCACAGAGAACTATGGCTACACCTTC. It specifies CASTTENYGYTF.

This sequence joins TRBV7-2 and TRBJ2-5; a possible D gene is TRBD1 (6 bases). The germline CDR1 and CDR2 sequences are SGHTA and FQGNSA. The V gene lost 1 base and the J gene lost 5 bases, with 11 bases spanning the gap. CDR3 length: 14 residues. Here the CDR3 reads CASSLGVRGETQYF. The CDR3 coding sequence is TGTGCCAGCAGCTTAGGGGTTAGGGGGGAGACCCAGTACTTC.

The chain carries TRBV27 and TRBJ2-3; D gene uncertain. Germline lookup yields CDR1 MNHEY and CDR2 SMNVEV (reference sequence). Trimming removed 5 bases from V and 2 bases from J, with 8 bases in between. The CDR3 runs 13 residues. CDR3 bases: TGTGCCAGCAGTGAACCGGACACAGATACGCAGTATTTT. This gives the protein CASSEPDTDTQYF.

This clone appeared once. The rearrangement joins TRBV10-3 to TRBJ2-3; a possible D gene is TRBD2 (5 bases). From germline, CDR1 is ENHRY and CDR2 SYGVKD. V was trimmed by 6 bases and J by 2 bases, leaving 9 bases between them. The CDR3 extends over 13 amino acids. Written as DNA, the CDR3 is TGTGCCATCAGGGACTCATCCACAGATACGCAGTATTTT. Encoded protein: CAIRDSSTDTQYF.

This chain connects TRBV10-3 to TRBJ2-3; no clear D. CDR1 is ENHRY and CDR2 is SYGVKD in the germline V gene. The CDR3 is 11 residues long. The V end lost 7 bases, the J end lost 2 bases, and 4 bases lay between the germline ends. The CDR3 DNA reads TGTGCCATCACTGACACAGATACGCAGTATTTT. It specifies CAITDTDTQYF.

The chain carries TRBV7-9 and TRBJ2-7; D gene ambiguous. The germline V gene has CDR1 SEHNR and CDR2 FQNEAQ (reference sequence). The ends were cut back, 2 bases at V and 4 bases at J, with 6 bases in the middle. CDR3 length: 12 residues. The CDR3 coding sequence is TGTGCCAGCAGCTTAAGCCTATACGAGCAGTACTTC. Residues: CASSLSLYEQYF. Based on the CDR3 plus reference TRBV7-9 and TRBJ2-7, the full variable domain is DTGVSQNPRHKITKRGQNVTFRCDPISEHNRLYWYRQTLGQGPEFLTYFQNEAQLEKSRLLSDRFSAERPKGSFSTLEIQRTEQGDSAMYLCASSLSLYEQYFGPGTRLTVT.

This clone was counted a single time. The V gene is TRBV6-5, the J gene TRBJ2-7, with TRBD2 matching over 9 bases. The CDR3 length is 13 residues. Germline V lookup: CDR1 MNHEY, CDR2 SVGAGI. J gave up 0 bases and V 8 bases, and 2 bases lay outside the gene matches. The DNA for the CDR3 is TGTGCCAGCCTAGCGGGATTCTCCTACGAGCAGTACTTC. Translated: CASLAGFSYEQYF.

The rearrangement joins TRBV28 to TRBJ2-1; a possible D gene is TRBD2 (6 bases). V lost 6 bases to trimming and J lost 0 bases, with 12 bases between them. This CDR3 has 15 amino acids. Germline V gene lookup returns CDR1 MDHEN and CDR2 SYDVKM. Written as DNA, the CDR3 is TGTGCCAGCAGCACCCGACTAGGCTCCTACAATGAGCAGTTCTTC. Translated, it gives CASSTRLGSYNEQFF. The full variable domain, in which reference TRBV28 and TRBJ2-1 provide the parts outside the CDR3, is DVKVTQSSRYLVKRTGEKVFLECVQDMDHENMFWYRQDPGLGLRLIYFSYDVKMKEKGDIPEGYSVSREKKERFSLILESASTNQTSMYLCASSTRLGSYNEQFFGPGTRLTVL.

The gene calls are TRBV10-3 and TRBJ2-7, with 8 bases aligning to TRBD1. After removal of 6 bases from V and 4 bases from J, the junction contained 5 bases not matched to a gene. This CDR3 comprises 13 residues. Germline CDR1 is ENHRY and CDR2 is SYGVKD. CDR3 in amino acids: CAIRGTGEYEQYF. For the CDR3, the DNA is TGTGCCATCAGGGGGACAGGCGAGTACGAGCAGTACTTC.

This CDR3 reads CASSLGDSSNEQFF. CDR3 bases: TGTGCCAGCAGCTTAGGGGACTCGTCCAATGAGCAGTTCTTC. V gene TRBV7-9 combines with J gene TRBJ2-1; tentatively, D is TRBD2 (6 bases). The germline V gene encodes CDR1 SEHNR and CDR2 FQNEAQ (reference sequence). V gave up 1 base and J gave up 6 bases, with 10 bases separating them. The CDR3 sequence is 14 residues long.

The CDR3 coding sequence is TGTGCCACCAGTGATCCAGCGGGGGGTAATACAGATACGCAGTATTTT. This codes for CATSDPAGGNTDTQYF. The chain carries TRBV24-1 and TRBJ2-3, with TRBD2 matching over 9 bases. CDR3 length: 16 amino acids. V lost 3 bases to trimming and J lost 3 bases; unmatched junction nucleotides: 6. The germline V gene encodes CDR1 KGHDR and CDR2 SFDVKD.

This chain uses TRBV3-1 (or the pseudogene TRBV3-2) with TRBJ2-7; 7 bases line up with TRBD1. In germline, CDR1 is LGHDT, CDR2 YNNKEL (reference sequence). With 4 bases clipped from V and 3 bases from J, the junction kept 6 bases outside the gene matches. The CDR3 has 14 amino acids. The CDR3 coding sequence is TGTGCCAGCAGCCGACAGGGTAGGTTCTACGAGCAGTACTTC. Translated: CASSRQGRFYEQYF.

The rearrangement links TRBV9 to TRBJ1-2; weak D call: TRBD1 (6 bases). V lost 4 bases and J 4 bases, leaving 11 bases between the germline ends. CDR1 is SGDLS, CDR2 YYNGEE, per germline. CDR3 size: 13 residues. CDR3 in amino acids: CASSPRTAYGYTF. CDR3 DNA sequence: TGTGCCAGCAGCCCCCGGACAGCCTATGGCTACACCTTC.

The gene calls are TRBV5-1 and TRBJ1-1; D remains unclear. Germline V lookup: CDR1 SGHRS, CDR2 YFSETQ. This CDR3 contains 14 residues. V lost 0 bases to trimming and J lost 2 bases, with 8 bases between them. The DNA for the CDR3 is TGCGCCAGCAGCTTGGGGACCGCCAACACTGAAGCTTTCTTT. It encodes CASSLGTANTEAFF. Full variable domain (rest looked up from reference TRBV5-1 and TRBJ1-1): KAGVTQTPRYLIKTRGQQVTLSCSPISGHRSVSWYQQTPGQGLQFLFEYFSETQRNKGNFPGRFSGRQFSNSRSEMNVSTLELGDSALYLCASSLGTANTEAFFGQGTRLTVV.

This rearrangement joins TRBV10-2 to TRBJ2-5; D remains ambiguous. Between the trimmed V and J ends, which lost 8 bases and 4 bases, there was a span of 11 bases. CDR1 and CDR2 (germline): WSHSY, SAAADI. The CDR3 totals 12 residues. The CDR3 protein is CASWARAETQYF. Here the CDR3 DNA reads TGCGCCAGCTGGGCTAGGGCAGAGACCCAGTACTTC.

The rearrangement joins TRBV19 to TRBJ1-6; 7 bases are shared with TRBD1. V was pared by 5 bases and J by 6 bases, with 4 bases of the junction left unmatched. CDR3 length equals 14 residues. The germline V gene encodes CDR1 LNHDA and CDR2 SQIVND (reference sequence). CDR3 coding DNA: TGTGCCAGTAGTTTTACAGGGGTTAATTCACCCCTCCACTTT. Its protein product is CASSFTGVNSPLHF.

This clone was seen just once. J is TRBJ2-1 and V is TRBV20-1; D is ambiguous. The V gene lost 3 bases and the J gene lost 2 bases, with 2 bases spanning the gap. Germline assignment: CDR1 DFQATT and CDR2 SNEGSKA (reference sequence). The CDR3 totals 11 residues. The CDR3 DNA sequence: TGCAGTGCTAGCACCTACAATGAGCAGTTCTTC. As protein: CSASTYNEQFF.

J is TRBJ1-6 and V is TRBV7-3; D ambiguous. The V end lost 1 base, the J end lost 3 bases, and 7 bases lay between the germline ends. CDR3 length: 15 residues. CDR1 and CDR2 from the germline V gene are SGHTA and FQGTGA. The CDR3, as DNA: TGTGCCAGCAGCTTAAGGTCAGACTATAATTCACCCCTCCACTTT. Its translation is CASSLRSDYNSPLHF.